This T cell receptor beta chain was recorded in a study of shared clonotypes between healthy human individuals. Study details: Per-donor plates numbered three CD4 naive, three CD4 memory, two CD8 naive and one CD8 memory.

Libraries were prepared by immunoSEQ multiplex PCR; TCRdb keeps only in-frame clonotypes and omits some of them. Of roughly 2.1 million clones in the sample, about 92% were seen once. This clone was observed a single time. The naive CD8 population came from CD45RO-negative cells selected for CCR7, without terminally differentiated effector memory CD45RA+ cells. Donors included only healthy HIV-negative adults lacking recent acute infections or vaccinations. The clonotype was recovered from a man between 18 and 29 years old in good health. Some clones in this sample may be carry-over from other donors' samples. Sample: naive CD8+ T cells from PBMCs.

CDR3: CASSFIWTSGLEEFF. Here the CDR3 DNA reads TGTGCCAGCAGCTTTATCTGGACTAGCGGCCTGGAGGAGTTCTTC. The chain has TRBV7-9 and TRBJ2-1, with 10 bases fitting TRBD2. The V gene end was trimmed by 3 bases and the J gene end by 14 bases; junction bases not matched to a gene: 13. Germline assignment: CDR1 SEHNR and CDR2 FQNEAQ (reference sequence). The CDR3 loop spans 15 amino acids.